This entry lists 2 T cell receptor beta chains sequenced from one sample in a study of T cell clonality in common variable immunodeficiency. Profiling relied on immunoSEQ multiplex PCR, and the TCRdb table lists in-frame clones only, not all of them. The profile covers tens of thousands of clones, none occurring a single time. The sample consisted of peripheral blood mononuclear cells. The receptors were gathered from a person aged 18 to 75 in good health.

This clone has ten or more counts. The read ends 3 residues early relative to the CDR3; the germline J gene fills the gap. The V call is TRBV19, the J call TRBJ2-6; 8 bases fit TRBD1. J was trimmed by 4 bases and V by 4 bases; bases with no gene match: 6. The germline V gene has CDR1 LNHDA and CDR2 SQIVND (reference sequence). The CDR3 is 16 amino acids. The CDR3 sequence is CASSTQGAGGANVLTF. The part of the CDR3 DNA that was read is TGTGCCAGTAGTACGCAGGGGGCGGGGGGGGCCAACGTC.

This clone was seen at least ten times. The missing CDR3 end, 3 residues past where the read stops, is filled in from the germline J gene. This sequence joins TRBV29-1 and TRBJ1-2; 7 bases are a match to TRBD1. Germline CDR1 reads SQVTM; CDR2 reads ANQGSEA. The CDR3 extends over 12 amino acids. The CDR3 DNA, read in part, is TGCAGTGATCTAGACAGGGCTGGTGGC. Its protein is CSDLDRAGG. The CDR3 as a whole reads CSDLDRAGGYTF. The full variable domain, with the rest looked up from reference TRBV29-1 and TRBJ1-2, is SAVISQKPSRDICQRGTSLTIQCQVDSQVTMMFWYRQQPGQSLTLIATANQGSEATYESGFVIDKFPISRPNLTFSTLTVSNMSPEDSSIYLCSDLDRAGGYTFGSGTRLTVV.